The entry below gives a single T cell receptor beta chain sequence along with its context. Clones were sequenced by immunoSEQ multiplex PCR, and TCRdb holds only the in-frame ones, with some missing. The table shows 310,000 or so clones, with 85% to 90% occurring only once. This sample is part of a study of blood T cell repertoires in COVID-19. Study-wide background: Acute and convalescent COVID-19 specimens originated in the United States, Italy and Spain.

The CDR3 spans 15 residues. V trimming: 5 bases; J trimming: 0 bases; junction bases outside the gene matches: 3. Germline assignment: CDR1 SGHRS and CDR2 YFSETQ. The V call is TRBV5-1, the J call TRBJ2-3; 10 bases match TRBD1. This TCR came from a man between 70 and 80 years old with acute or convalescent COVID-19. The material sequenced was peripheral blood. The CDR3 DNA follows: TGCGCCAGCAGGGGACAGGGGCAGAGCACAGATACGCAGTATTTT. This translates into CASRGQGQSTDTQYF.